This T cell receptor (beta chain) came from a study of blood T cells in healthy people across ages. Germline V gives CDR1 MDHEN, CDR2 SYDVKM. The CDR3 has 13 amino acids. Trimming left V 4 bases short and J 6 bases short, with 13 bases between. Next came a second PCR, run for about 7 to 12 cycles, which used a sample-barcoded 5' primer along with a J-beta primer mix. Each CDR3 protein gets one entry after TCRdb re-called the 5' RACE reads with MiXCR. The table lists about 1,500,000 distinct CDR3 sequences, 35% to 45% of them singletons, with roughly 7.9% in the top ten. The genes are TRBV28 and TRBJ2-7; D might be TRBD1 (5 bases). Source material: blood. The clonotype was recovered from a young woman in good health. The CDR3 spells CASSSGYLSEQYF. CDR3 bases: TGTGCCAGCAGTTCAGGGTATCTTTCCGAGCAGTACTTC. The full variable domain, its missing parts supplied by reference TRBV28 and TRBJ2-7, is DVKVTQSSRYLVKRTGEKVFLECVQDMDHENMFWYRQDPGLGLRLIYFSYDVKMKEKGDIPEGYSVSREKKERFSLILESASTNQTSMYLCASSSGYLSEQYFGPGTRLTVT.